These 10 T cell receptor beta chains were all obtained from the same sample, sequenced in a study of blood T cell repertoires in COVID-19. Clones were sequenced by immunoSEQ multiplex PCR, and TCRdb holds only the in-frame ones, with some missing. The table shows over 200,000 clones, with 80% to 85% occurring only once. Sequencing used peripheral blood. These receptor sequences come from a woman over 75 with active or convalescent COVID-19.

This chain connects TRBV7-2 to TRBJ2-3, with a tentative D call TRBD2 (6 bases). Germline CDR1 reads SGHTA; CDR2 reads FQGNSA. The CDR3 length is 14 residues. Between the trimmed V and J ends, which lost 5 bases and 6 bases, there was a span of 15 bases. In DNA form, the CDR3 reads TGTGCCAGCAGCCTCGACGGTGGAGGGGATACGCAGTATTTT. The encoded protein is CASSLDGGGDTQYF.

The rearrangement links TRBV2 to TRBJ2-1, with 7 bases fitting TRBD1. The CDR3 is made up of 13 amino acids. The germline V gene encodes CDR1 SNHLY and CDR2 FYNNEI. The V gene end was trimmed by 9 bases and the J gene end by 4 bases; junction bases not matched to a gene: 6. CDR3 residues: CASFGTDYNEQFF. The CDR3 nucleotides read TGTGCCAGTTTCGGGACAGATTACAATGAGCAGTTCTTC.

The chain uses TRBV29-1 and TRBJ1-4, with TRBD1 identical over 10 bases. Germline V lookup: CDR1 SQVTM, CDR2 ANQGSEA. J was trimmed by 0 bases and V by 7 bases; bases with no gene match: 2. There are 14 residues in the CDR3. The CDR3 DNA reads TGCAGCGCCGGACAGGGGGCAACTAATGAAAAACTGTTTTTT. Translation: CSAGQGATNEKLFF.

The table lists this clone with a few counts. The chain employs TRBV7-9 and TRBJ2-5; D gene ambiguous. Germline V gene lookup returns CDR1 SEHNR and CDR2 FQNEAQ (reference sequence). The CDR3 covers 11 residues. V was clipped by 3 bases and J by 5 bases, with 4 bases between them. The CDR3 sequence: CASSFAETQYF. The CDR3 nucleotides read TGTGCCAGCAGCTTCGCGGAGACCCAGTACTTC.

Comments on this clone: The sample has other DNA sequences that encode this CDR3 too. CDR3 bases: TGCGCCAGCAGCCCGGGGCGGGGGGGAGGCGCCCAAGAGACCCAGTACTTC. Protein: CASSPGRGGGAQETQYF. The genes are TRBV5-1 and TRBJ2-5; 9 nucleotides match TRBD2. The CDR3 spans 17 residues. The V gene's germline CDR1 is SGHRS and CDR2 YFSETQ. V dropped 4 bases and J dropped 1; count of bases not matched to a gene: 11. The whole variable domain, remainder taken from reference TRBV5-1 and TRBJ2-5, is KAGVTQTPRYLIKTRGQQVTLSCSPISGHRSVSWYQQTPGQGLQFLFEYFSETQRNKGNFPGRFSGRQFSNSRSEMNVSTLELGDSALYLCASSPGRGGGAQETQYFGPGTRLLVL.

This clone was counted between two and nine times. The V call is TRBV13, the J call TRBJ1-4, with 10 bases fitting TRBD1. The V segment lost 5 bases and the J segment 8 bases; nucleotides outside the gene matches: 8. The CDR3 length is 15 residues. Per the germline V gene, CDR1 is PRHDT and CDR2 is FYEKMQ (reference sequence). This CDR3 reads CASSPRTGGTEKLFF. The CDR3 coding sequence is TGTGCCAGCAGCCCGAGGACAGGGGGAACGGAAAAACTGTTTTTT. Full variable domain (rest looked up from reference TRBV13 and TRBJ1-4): AAGVIQSPRHLIKEKRETATLKCYPIPRHDTVYWYQQGPGQDPQFLISFYEKMQSDKGSIPDRFSAQQFSDYHSELNMSSLELGDSALYFCASSPRTGGTEKLFFGSGTQLSVL.

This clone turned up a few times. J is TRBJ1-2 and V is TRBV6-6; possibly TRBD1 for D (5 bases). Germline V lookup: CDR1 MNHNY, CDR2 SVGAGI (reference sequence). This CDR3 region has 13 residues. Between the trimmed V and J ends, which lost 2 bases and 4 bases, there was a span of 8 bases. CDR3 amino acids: CASSYGGIYGYTF. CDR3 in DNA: TGTGCCAGCAGTTACGGGGGGATCTATGGCTACACCTTC.

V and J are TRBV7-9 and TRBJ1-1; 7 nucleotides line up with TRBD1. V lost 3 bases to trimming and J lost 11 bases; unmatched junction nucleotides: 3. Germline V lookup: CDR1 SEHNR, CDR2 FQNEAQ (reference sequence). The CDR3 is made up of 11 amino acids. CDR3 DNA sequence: TGTGCCAGCAGCTTCAGGGGGTTGGCTTTCTTT. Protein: CASSFRGLAFF. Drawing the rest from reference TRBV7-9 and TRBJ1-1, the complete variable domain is DTGVSQNPRHKITKRGQNVTFRCDPISEHNRLYWYRQTLGQGPEFLTYFQNEAQLEKSRLLSDRFSAERPKGSFSTLEIQRTEQGDSAMYLCASSFRGLAFFGQGTRLTVV.

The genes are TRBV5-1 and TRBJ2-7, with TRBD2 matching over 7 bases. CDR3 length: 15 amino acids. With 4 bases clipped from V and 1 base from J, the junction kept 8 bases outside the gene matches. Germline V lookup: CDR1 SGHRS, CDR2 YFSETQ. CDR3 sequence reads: CASSLSGFPSYEQYF. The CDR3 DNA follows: TGCGCCAGCAGCCTTAGCGGGTTCCCTTCCTACGAGCAGTACTTC.

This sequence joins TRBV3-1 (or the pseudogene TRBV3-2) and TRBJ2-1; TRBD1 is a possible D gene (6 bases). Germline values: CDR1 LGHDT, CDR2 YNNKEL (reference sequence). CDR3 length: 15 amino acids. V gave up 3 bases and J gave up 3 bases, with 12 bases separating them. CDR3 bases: TGTGCCAGCAGCCACCAGGGGAGACTCTACAATGAGCAGTTCTTC. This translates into CASSHQGRLYNEQFF.